This note documents a single TCR beta chain sequence. Its matching antigen is unknown. The data were obtained in a study of T cells expressing NK-cell markers. Study findings and constraints: Once again these clonotypes came out on top in the CD3+CD56-NKG2C+ fraction of several donors.

After re-calling the 5' RACE reads, TCRdb lists one entry per CDR3 protein, DNA absent. The sample totals hundreds of thousands of distinct CDR3 sequences. CDR1 MNHEY and CDR2 SVGEGT come from the germline V gene. The CDR3 is 16 residues long. Sequencing was done on a sample of blood T cells: a sorted CD56 or NKG2C T cell subset, CD4+ or CD8+ T cells, or bulk PBMC T cells (not recorded which). V is TRBV6-2 or TRBV6-3 and J is TRBJ2-1. This TCR derives from a man between 18 and 35 years old in good health. The CDR3 protein is CASSYTQGVSYNEQFF.